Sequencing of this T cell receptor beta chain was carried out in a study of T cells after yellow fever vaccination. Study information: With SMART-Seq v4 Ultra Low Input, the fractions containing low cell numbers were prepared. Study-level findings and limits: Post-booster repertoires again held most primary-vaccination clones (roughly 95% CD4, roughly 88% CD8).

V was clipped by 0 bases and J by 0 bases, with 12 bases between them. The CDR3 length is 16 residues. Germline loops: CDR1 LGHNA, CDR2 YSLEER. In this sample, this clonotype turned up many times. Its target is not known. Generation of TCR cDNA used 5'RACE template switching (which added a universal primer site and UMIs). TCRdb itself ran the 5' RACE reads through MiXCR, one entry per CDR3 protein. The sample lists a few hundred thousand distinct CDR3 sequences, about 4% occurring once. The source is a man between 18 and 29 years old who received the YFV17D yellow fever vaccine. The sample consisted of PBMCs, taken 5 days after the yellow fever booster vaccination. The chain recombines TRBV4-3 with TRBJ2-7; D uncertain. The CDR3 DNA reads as TGCGCCAGCAGCCAAGATAGAATGAGGAGCTCCTACGAGCAGTACGTC. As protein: CASSQDRMRSSYEQYV.